The text below deals with one TCR beta chain. This sample is drawn from a study of blood T cell repertoires in COVID-19. Germline-derived CDR1 and CDR2 are KGHDR and SFDVKD. V lost 0 bases and J 9 bases, leaving 11 bases between the germline ends. The CDR3 length is 14 residues. Profiling relied on immunoSEQ multiplex PCR, and the TCRdb table lists in-frame clones only, not all of them. In the table there are 90,000 to 120,000 clones, over 65% of which are singletons. J is TRBJ2-1 and V is TRBV24-1, with TRBD1 as a possible D gene (5 bases). The sequence was collected from a man in his 60s with acute or convalescent COVID-19. The sample consisted of peripheral blood. The CDR3: CATSDLGRVSEQFF. The DNA for the CDR3 is TGTGCCACCAGTGATTTGGGCAGGGTAAGTGAGCAGTTCTTC.